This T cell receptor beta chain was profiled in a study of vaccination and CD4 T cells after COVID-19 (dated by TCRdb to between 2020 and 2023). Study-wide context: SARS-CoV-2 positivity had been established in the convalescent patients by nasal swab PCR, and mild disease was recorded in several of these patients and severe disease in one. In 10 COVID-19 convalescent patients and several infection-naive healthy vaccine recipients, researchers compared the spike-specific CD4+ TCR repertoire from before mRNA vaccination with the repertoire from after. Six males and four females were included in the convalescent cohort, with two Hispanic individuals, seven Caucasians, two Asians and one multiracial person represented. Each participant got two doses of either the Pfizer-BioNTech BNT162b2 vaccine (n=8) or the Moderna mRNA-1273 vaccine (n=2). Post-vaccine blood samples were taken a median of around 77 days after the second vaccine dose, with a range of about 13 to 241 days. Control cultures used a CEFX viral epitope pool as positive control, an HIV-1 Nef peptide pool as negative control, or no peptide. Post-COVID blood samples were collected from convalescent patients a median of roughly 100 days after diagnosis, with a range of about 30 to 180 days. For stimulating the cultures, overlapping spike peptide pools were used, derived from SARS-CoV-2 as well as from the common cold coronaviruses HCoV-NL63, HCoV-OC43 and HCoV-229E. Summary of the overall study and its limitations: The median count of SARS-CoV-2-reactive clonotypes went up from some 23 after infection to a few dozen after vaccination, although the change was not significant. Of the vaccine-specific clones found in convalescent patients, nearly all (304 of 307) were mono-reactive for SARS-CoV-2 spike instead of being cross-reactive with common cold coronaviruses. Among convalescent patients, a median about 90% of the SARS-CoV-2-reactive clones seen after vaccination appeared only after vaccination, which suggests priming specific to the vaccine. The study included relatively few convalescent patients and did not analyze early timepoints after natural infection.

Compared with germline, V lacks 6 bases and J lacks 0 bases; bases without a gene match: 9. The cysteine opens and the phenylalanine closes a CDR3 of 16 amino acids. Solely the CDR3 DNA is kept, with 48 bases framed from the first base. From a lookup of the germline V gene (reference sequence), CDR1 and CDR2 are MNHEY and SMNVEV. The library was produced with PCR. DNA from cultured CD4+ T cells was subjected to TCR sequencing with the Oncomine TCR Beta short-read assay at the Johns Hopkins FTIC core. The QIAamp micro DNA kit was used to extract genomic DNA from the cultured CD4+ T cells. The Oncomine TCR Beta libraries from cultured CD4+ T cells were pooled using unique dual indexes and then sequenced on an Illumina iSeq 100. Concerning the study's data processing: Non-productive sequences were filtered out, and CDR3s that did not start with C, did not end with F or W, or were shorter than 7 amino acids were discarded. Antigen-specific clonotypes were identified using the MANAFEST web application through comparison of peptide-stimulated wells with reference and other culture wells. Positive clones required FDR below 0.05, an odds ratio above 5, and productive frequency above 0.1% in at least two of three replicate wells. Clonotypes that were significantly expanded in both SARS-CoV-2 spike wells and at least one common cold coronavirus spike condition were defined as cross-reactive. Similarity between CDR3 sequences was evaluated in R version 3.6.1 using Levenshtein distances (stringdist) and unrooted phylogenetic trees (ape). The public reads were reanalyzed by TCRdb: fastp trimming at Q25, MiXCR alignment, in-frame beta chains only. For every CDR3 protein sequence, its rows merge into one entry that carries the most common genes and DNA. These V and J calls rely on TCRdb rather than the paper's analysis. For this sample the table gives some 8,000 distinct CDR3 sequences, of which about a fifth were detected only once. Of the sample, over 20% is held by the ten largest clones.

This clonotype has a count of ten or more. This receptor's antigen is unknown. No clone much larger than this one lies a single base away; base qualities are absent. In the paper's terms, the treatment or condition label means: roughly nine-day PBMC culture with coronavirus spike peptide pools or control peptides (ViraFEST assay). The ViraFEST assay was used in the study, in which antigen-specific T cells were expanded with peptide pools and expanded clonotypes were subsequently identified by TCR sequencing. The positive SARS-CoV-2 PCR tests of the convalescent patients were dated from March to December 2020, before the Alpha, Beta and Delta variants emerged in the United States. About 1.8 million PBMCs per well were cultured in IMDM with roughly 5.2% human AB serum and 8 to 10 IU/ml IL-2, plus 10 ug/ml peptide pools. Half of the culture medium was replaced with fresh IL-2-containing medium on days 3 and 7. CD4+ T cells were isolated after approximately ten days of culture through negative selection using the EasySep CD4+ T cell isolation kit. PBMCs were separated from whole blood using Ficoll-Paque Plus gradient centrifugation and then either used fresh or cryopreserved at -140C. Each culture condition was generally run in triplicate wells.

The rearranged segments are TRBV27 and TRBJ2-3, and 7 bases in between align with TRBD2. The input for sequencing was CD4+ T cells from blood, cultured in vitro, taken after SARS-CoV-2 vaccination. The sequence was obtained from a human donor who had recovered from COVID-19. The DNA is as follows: TGTGCCAGCAGGTCACTAGCGCGTATAAGCACAGATACGCAGTATTTT. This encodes CASRSLARISTDTQYF.